This entry lists 27 T cell receptor beta chains sequenced from one sample in a study of shared clonotypes between healthy human individuals. Naive CD8 isolation took CD45RO-negative cells positively selected for CCR7 and excluded terminally differentiated effector memory CD45RA+ cells. Repertoires were generated with immunoSEQ multiplex PCR, while TCRdb's copy carries only in-frame clones and drops some. The repertoire holds about 590,000 clones, with nearly 97% as singletons. The sample consisted of naive CD8+ T cells sorted from blood. All receptors come from a woman aged 25 to 45 in good health.

The chain joins TRBV27 to TRBJ1-1; D not resolved. Trimming left V 3 bases short and J 8 bases short, with 13 bases between. CDR1 and CDR2 (germline): MNHEY, SMNVEV (reference sequence). The CDR3 has 13 residues. The CDR3 DNA reads as TGTGCCAGCAGTTTCTCGGGAGGGTCAGAAGCTTTCTTT. It encodes CASSFSGGSEAFF.

This clone was counted only a few times. The rearrangement uses TRBV19 and TRBJ1-1; D is perhaps TRBD1 (5 bases). Trimming removed 11 bases at V and 3 bases at J, with 16 bases between. Per the germline V gene, CDR1 is LNHDA and CDR2 is SQIVND (reference sequence). This CDR3 comprises 13 residues. Written as DNA, the CDR3 is TGTGCCTTCATCGGGGACTGGGACACTGAAGCTTTCTTT. Translating it yields CAFIGDWDTEAFF. The whole variable domain, remainder taken from reference TRBV19 and TRBJ1-1, is DGGITQSPKYLFRKEGQNVTLSCEQNLNHDAMYWYRQDPGQGLRLIYYSQIVNDFQKGDIAEGYSVSREKKESFPLTVTSAQKNPTAFYLCAFIGDWDTEAFFGQGTRLTVV.

The chain combines TRBV30 with TRBJ2-7; 11 bases match TRBD1. The V gene end was trimmed by 2 bases and the J gene end by 0 bases; junction bases not matched to a gene: 3. The CDR3 runs 15 residues. Per the germline V gene, CDR1 is GTSNPN and CDR2 is SVGIG (reference sequence). The CDR3 reads CAWSWTGGFSYEQYF. CDR3 DNA sequence: TGTGCCTGGAGTTGGACAGGGGGCTTCTCCTACGAGCAGTACTTC.

V usage is TRBV28 and J usage is TRBJ1-5; 11 bases are a match to TRBD1. In germline, CDR1 is MDHEN, CDR2 SYDVKM. Trimming cost V 5 bases and J 0 bases; bases outside gene matches: 6. This CDR3 region has 17 residues. The CDR3 DNA follows: TGTGCCAGCAGTCCGGGACAGGGGGTGAATAGCAATCAGCCCCAGCATTTT. This gives the protein CASSPGQGVNSNQPQHF.

This clone was seen only a few times. V and J are TRBV27 and TRBJ1-1, with D unresolved. V dropped 7 bases and J dropped 1 base, with 10 bases sitting between them. Germline assignment: CDR1 MNHEY and CDR2 SMNVEV (reference sequence). The CDR3 length is 13 residues. DNA of the CDR3: TGTGCCAGCAACTCTGACGGGAACACTGAAGCTTTCTTT. Amino acids: CASNSDGNTEAFF.

The DNA of the CDR3 is TGCAGCGTTGTGGGAGGCTCCTACAATGAGCAGTTCTTC. It translates to CSVVGGSYNEQFF. The rearrangement links TRBV29-1 to TRBJ2-1; a weak D match, TRBD2 (6 bases). Germline V gene sequence: CDR1 SQVTM, CDR2 ANQGSEA. Trimming took 4 bases from V and 0 from J, leaving 7 bases between them. The CDR3 length is 13 residues.

The chain joins TRBV5-1 to TRBJ2-7; D possibly corresponds to TRBD1 (6 bases). The CDR3 is 14 amino acids. The V and J ends lost 4 bases and 5 bases respectively, with 16 bases between them. The V gene's germline CDR1 is SGHRS and CDR2 YFSETQ. This CDR3 reads CASSLEGGLDEQYF. The CDR3 DNA sequence: TGCGCCAGCAGCCTGGAAGGGGGTCTGGACGAGCAGTACTTC.

The chain has TRBV5-6 and TRBJ2-7; D may be TRBD1 (6 bases). CDR1 is SGHDT and CDR2 is YYEEEE in the germline V gene. The CDR3 runs to 13 residues. Trimming took off 4 bases at V and 6 bases at J, with 14 bases between the two ends. The CDR3 region is CASSHAQGTEQYF. CDR3 sequence (DNA): TGTGCCAGCAGCCATGCCCAGGGGACCGAGCAGTACTTC.

This clone was detected once. Other DNA sequences within the sample encode an identical CDR3. The rearrangement joins TRBV27 to TRBJ2-7, with D perhaps matching TRBD2 (6 bases). V was cut by 3 bases and J by 1 base, with 10 bases left in between. The length of the CDR3 is 14 residues. The V gene's germline CDR1 is MNHEY and CDR2 SMNVEV (reference sequence). CDR3 loop: CASSFSGRSYEQYF. The CDR3 DNA sequence: TGTGCCAGCAGTTTTAGCGGAAGATCCTACGAGCAGTACTTC.

CDR3 bases: TGTGCCAGCAGTGAAATAGGGGAAAAACTGTTTTTT. Protein: CASSEIGEKLFF. The chain couples TRBV25-1 to TRBJ1-4; D uncertain. CDR1 MGHDK and CDR2 SYGVNS come from the germline V gene. V lost 2 bases and J 8 bases, leaving 6 bases between the germline ends. The CDR3 has 12 amino acids. The whole variable domain, remainder taken from reference TRBV25-1 and TRBJ1-4, is EADIYQTPRYLVIGTGKKITLECSQTMGHDKMYWYQQDPGMELHLIHYSYGVNSTEKGDLSSESTVSRIRTEHFPLTLESARPSHTSQYLCASSEIGEKLFFGSGTQLSVL.

The chain is built from TRBV6-5 and TRBJ2-7, with 7 positions matching TRBD2. This CDR3 has 16 residues. Germline CDR1 MNHEY, CDR2 SVGAGI. V lost 0 bases and J lost 5; bases outside the gene matches: 10. As DNA, the CDR3 is TGTGCCAGCAGTTACTCGGGGGGAGGGGAATACGACGAGCAGTACTTC. It translates to CASSYSGGGEYDEQYF.

The chain carries TRBV2 and TRBJ2-3, with a weak D call TRBD2 (5 bases). V was cut by 4 bases and J by 2 bases, with 16 bases left in between. CDR3 size: 16 residues. The germline CDR1 and CDR2 sequences are SNHLY and FYNNEI. In nucleotides, the CDR3 is TGTGCCAGCAGTGGCGTGCCGAGCGGAGCCACAGATACGCAGTATTTT. Its translation: CASSGVPSGATDTQYF.

The CDR3 nucleotides read TGTGCCAGCAGCTTAACCGGAGGGAACTACAATGAGCAGTTCTTC. Translation: CASSLTGGNYNEQFF. J is TRBJ2-1 and V is TRBV11-2; D may be TRBD2 (6 bases). The germline V gene has CDR1 SGHAT and CDR2 FQNNGV. The length of the CDR3 is 15 residues. The ends were cut back, 2 bases at V and 3 bases at J, with 11 bases in the middle.

CDR3 sequence (DNA): TGTGCCAGCAGCGTAGGGGACAGGGGCATCTTTGGAAACACCATATATTTT. Protein product: CASSVGDRGIFGNTIYF. The V and J genes are TRBV9 and TRBJ1-3, with 10 bases lining up with TRBD1. V shed 0 bases, J shed 3 bases, and the junction held 6 bases outside the gene matches. Looked up from germline, CDR1 is SGDLS and CDR2 is YYNGEE. This CDR3 contains 17 residues.

CDR3 sequence (DNA): TGTGCCAGCAGCTTGGACCAGGGCGGCGAGCAGTACTTC. Translated: CASSLDQGGEQYF. V is TRBV5-4 and J is TRBJ2-7; TRBD1 is a possible D gene (5 bases). V was pared by 0 bases and J by 6 bases, with 10 bases between. Germline loops: CDR1 SGHNT, CDR2 YYREEE (reference sequence). There are 13 residues in the CDR3.

The chain combines TRBV5-5 with TRBJ2-7; the D is unclear. Trimming took 4 bases from V and 7 from J, leaving 12 bases between them. Germline V gene sequence: CDR1 SGHKS, CDR2 YYEKEE (reference sequence). CDR3 length equals 12 residues. Written as DNA, the CDR3 is TGTGCCAGCAGCGCCCTACAGCCAGAGCAGTACTTC. This sequence encodes CASSALQPEQYF.

The V call is TRBV7-6, the J call TRBJ2-3, with a tentative D call TRBD1 (6 bases). The CDR3 length is 12 residues. Germline lookup yields CDR1 SGHVS and CDR2 FNYEAQ. V was pared by 5 bases and J by 5 bases, with 8 bases between. CDR3 region: CASSKTGDTQYF. CDR3 nucleotide sequence: TGTGCCAGCAGCAAGACAGGAGATACGCAGTATTTT.

The genes are TRBV19 and TRBJ2-7; TRBD1 is a possible D gene (5 bases). Trimming cost V 7 bases and J 2 bases, with 15 bases left between them. The CDR3 contains 14 residues. Germline lookup yields CDR1 LNHDA and CDR2 SQIVND (reference sequence). The CDR3 sequence: CASTPRDRTYEQYF. The CDR3 DNA sequence: TGTGCCAGTACTCCCCGAGACAGAACCTACGAGCAGTACTTC.

The gene calls are TRBV13 and TRBJ2-1; no firm D call. V lost 7 bases, J lost 10 bases, and 20 bases lay in between. This CDR3 contains 14 residues. The germline gives CDR1 PRHDT, CDR2 FYEKMQ (reference sequence). The chain's CDR3 is CASTIQSGVGEQFF. DNA of the CDR3: TGTGCCAGCACCATCCAGAGTGGTGTCGGAGAGCAGTTCTTC.

The rearrangement links TRBV23-1 to TRBJ1-5; D gene ambiguous. TRBV23-1 is labeled an ORF, and its function is uncertain. The CDR3 covers 12 residues. The germline V and J ends were trimmed by 4 bases and 6 bases, with 7 bases remaining between them. In DNA form, the CDR3 reads TGCGCCAGCAGTCGCCCAGGTCAGCCCCAGCATTTT. It translates to CASSRPGQPQHF.

The chain is built from TRBV4-1 and TRBJ2-3, with 15 bases matching TRBD2. CDR3 length equals 18 residues. Trimming cost V 5 bases and J 6 bases; bases outside gene matches: 12. Germline CDR1 and CDR2: MGHRA and YSYEKL. CDR3 loop: CASSTRPGLAGGGDTQYF. The DNA of the CDR3 is TGCGCCAGCAGCACACGCCCGGGACTAGCGGGAGGAGGGGATACGCAGTATTTT.

J is TRBJ1-2 and V is TRBV7-9, with 8 bases aligning to TRBD1. Germline V lookup: CDR1 SEHNR, CDR2 FQNEAQ (reference sequence). The CDR3 has 13 amino acids. Trimming at V came to 6 bases and at J to 7 bases, leaving 7 bases not matched to a gene. The CDR3 sequence is CASSMGTGVGYTF. For the CDR3, the DNA is TGTGCCAGCAGTATGGGGACAGGTGTTGGCTACACCTTC.

The chain links TRBV5-8 to TRBJ2-7; 8 bases agree with TRBD2. The length of the CDR3 is 15 residues. Germline V gene sequence: CDR1 SGHTS, CDR2 YDEGEE. V was pared by 3 bases and J by 3 bases, with 8 bases of the junction left unmatched. This chain's CDR3 is CASSSTGGVDYEQYF. The CDR3 DNA is TGTGCCAGCAGCTCAACCGGGGGGGTGGACTACGAGCAGTACTTC.

V usage is TRBV6-1 and J usage is TRBJ1-1; tentatively, D is TRBD1 (5 bases). The V and J ends lost 5 bases and 0 bases respectively, with 13 bases between them. The CDR3 sequence is 15 residues long. Looked up from germline, CDR1 is MNHNS and CDR2 is SASEGT. For the CDR3, the DNA is TGTGCCAGCAGTCACGACAGCTACATGAACACTGAAGCTTTCTTT. Translating gives CASSHDSYMNTEAFF.

Comment on this clone: The sample carries other DNA sequences with the same CDR3. The chain has TRBV28 and TRBJ2-7; the match to TRBD1 covers 11 bases. The V gene end was trimmed by 4 bases and the J gene end by 2 bases; junction bases not matched to a gene: 1. Germline assignment: CDR1 MDHEN and CDR2 SYDVKM. The length of the CDR3 is 14 residues. CDR3 amino acids: CASSSGQGAYEQYF. The CDR3 nucleotides are TGTGCCAGCAGTTCGGGACAGGGGGCCTACGAGCAGTACTTC. Full variable domain (remainder filled in from reference TRBV28 and TRBJ2-7): DVKVTQSSRYLVKRTGEKVFLECVQDMDHENMFWYRQDPGLGLRLIYFSYDVKMKEKGDIPEGYSVSREKKERFSLILESASTNQTSMYLCASSSGQGAYEQYFGPGTRLTVT.

This clone is a singleton in its sample. J is TRBJ2-3 and V is TRBV28; D gene uncertain. The length of the CDR3 is 16 residues. Germline V lookup: CDR1 MDHEN, CDR2 SYDVKM. Deletions cut 5 bases from V and 0 bases from J, with 15 bases between. The CDR3 nucleotides are TGTGCCAGCAGTCCCTCCCTGGTGGGTAGCACAGATACGCAGTATTTT. Residues: CASSPSLVGSTDTQYF.

This chain links TRBV27 with TRBJ2-7, with 10 bases lining up with TRBD1. The germline CDR1 and CDR2 sequences are MNHEY and SMNVEV (reference sequence). The CDR3 runs to 15 residues. V shed 6 bases and J 7 bases; nucleotides not matched to a gene: 12. CDR3 residues: CASRSRDRGIWEQYF. CDR3 nucleotide sequence: TGTGCCAGCAGGAGCCGGGACAGGGGAATTTGGGAGCAGTACTTC.